This T cell receptor beta chain was profiled in a study of blood T cell repertoires in COVID-19. Overall study: Researchers got acute and convalescent COVID-19 samples from the United States, Italy and Spain. Sample material is recorded as cDNA or gDNA derived from T cells, B-cell-depleted T cells, or PBMCs.

This clone occurred once. Under the authors' procedure: Using reference gene primer amplification, nucleated cell counts were estimated. Clones were sequenced by immunoSEQ multiplex PCR, and TCRdb holds only the in-frame ones, with some missing. The V and J calls and the clone size are those of that table, but D and trimming were determined from the DNA. The sample contains tens of thousands of clones, 65% to 85% of which appear only once. Between the trimmed V and J ends, which lost 6 bases and 4 bases, there was a span of 18 bases. CDR3 size: 15 residues. The germline V gene encodes CDR1 MNHEY and CDR2 SVGAGI.

The sample taken for sequencing was peripheral blood. The sequence was collected from a human donor in a cohort sampled during active COVID-19. This chain connects TRBV6-5 to TRBJ1-1, with D possibly being TRBD1 (5 bases). Here the CDR3 DNA reads TGTGCCAGCAGGGCAGGGATTCTGTATAGCACTGAAGCTTTCTTT. This translates into CASRAGILYSTEAFF.